The 22 T cell receptor beta chains below were found in one sample sequenced in a study of regulatory T cells in long-lasting Graves disease. CDR3 regions were amplified by Arm-PCR using iRepertoire HTBI primers to build TCR beta libraries. TCRdb reprocessed the multiplex PCR reads with MiXCR, giving one entry per CDR3 protein. The data contain a few hundred thousand distinct CDR3 sequences, 12% of them seen just once; the ten biggest clones take up 15% to 20%. Time point here: newly diagnosed GD, antithyroid drugs for less than 3 months. Construction of the TCR library relied on RNA isolated from PBMCs. This sample also appeared in a second study, on T cells in Graves' hyperthyroidism and ophthalmopathy.

The source material was peripheral blood mononuclear cells (PBMCs), sampled at new diagnosis, from a patient treated with antithyroid drugs. All receptors derive from a woman younger than 30 with Graves disease.

The sample holds many counts of this clonotype. The chain has TRBV7-9 and TRBJ2-7; D tentatively reads TRBD1 or TRBD2 (6 bases each). From germline, CDR1 is SEHNR and CDR2 FQNEAQ (reference sequence). Trimming removed 5 bases from V and 3 bases from J, with 20 bases in between. This CDR3 comprises 16 residues. The CDR3 reads CASSPIGRGALYEQYF. CDR3 nucleotides: TGTGCCAGCAGCCCTATCGGAAGGGGGGCACTCTACGAGCAGTACTTC.

The CDR3 spells CASSYSMVASSGNQPQHF. DNA of the CDR3: TGTGCCAGCAGTTACTCGATGGTCGCGAGTAGCGGCAATCAGCCCCAGCATTTT. V is TRBV6-5 and J is TRBJ1-5, with D unclear. The CDR3 contains 18 residues. Germline V gene sequence: CDR1 MNHEY, CDR2 SVGAGI. The V and J ends lost 0 bases and 2 bases respectively, with 17 bases between them.

V and J are TRBV5-5 and TRBJ1-2; D might be TRBD1 (5 bases). The CDR3 has 14 residues. V lost 4 bases and J lost 4, with 14 bases in between. Looked up from germline, CDR1 is SGHKS and CDR2 is YYEKEE (reference sequence). The CDR3 DNA follows: TGTGCCAGCAGCGGGCTGGCAGGGTCCTATGGCTACACCTTC. It translates to CASSGLAGSYGYTF.

This clonotype appeared many times. The gene calls are TRBV7-8 and TRBJ2-7, with TRBD2 identical over 8 bases. Per the germline V gene, CDR1 is SGHVS and CDR2 is FQNEAQ. This CDR3 comprises 16 residues. Trimming took 0 bases from V and 2 from J; bases not matched to a gene: 6. Written as DNA, the CDR3 is TGTGCCAGCAGCTTAGCCGGACTAGCTCCAACCTACGAGCAGTACGTC. Translation gives CASSLAGLAPTYEQYV.

This clonotype was counted many times. The J gene is TRBJ2-1, the V gene TRBV18; D tentatively reads TRBD1 or TRBD2 (6 bases each). This CDR3 is 15 amino acids long. Germline V gene lookup returns CDR1 KGHSH and CDR2 LQKENI. V lost 1 base and J lost 5, with 12 bases in between. The CDR3 here is CASSPRRGANNEQFF. CDR3 DNA: TGTGCCAGCTCACCACGGAGGGGGGCCAACAATGAGCAGTTCTTC.

This clonotype was counted at least ten times. This chain links TRBV6-1 with TRBJ2-7; 7 bases match TRBD2. Germline lookup yields CDR1 MNHNS and CDR2 SASEGT. The CDR3 totals 17 residues. The junction had 13 bases not matched to a gene; V was cut back by 5 bases and J by 0 bases. The chain's CDR3 is CASSPLSGLDASYEQYF. The DNA of the CDR3 is TGTGCCAGCAGTCCGCTTTCCGGACTAGATGCCTCCTACGAGCAGTACTTC.

V gene TRBV7-9 combines with J gene TRBJ1-2; D ambiguous. Looked up from germline, CDR1 is SEHNR and CDR2 is FQNEAQ (reference sequence). The ends were cut back, 2 bases at V and 6 bases at J, with 10 bases in the middle. The CDR3 sequence is 13 residues long. The CDR3 DNA sequence: TGTGCCAGCAGCTTATCCGGGAGAAATGGCTACACCTTC. Protein product: CASSLSGRNGYTF.

The table lists this clonotype with many counts. This chain uses TRBV20-1 with TRBJ1-2; no reliable D call. Germline CDR1 is DFQATT and CDR2 is SNEGSKA (reference sequence). Between the trimmed V and J ends, which lost 0 bases and 8 bases, there was a span of 16 bases. The CDR3 covers 14 residues. The CDR3 DNA reads as TGCAGTGCTAGAGATAAGGGCAGGACTCAAGGCTACACCTTC. This codes for CSARDKGRTQGYTF.

This clonotype was seen many times. This chain uses TRBV29-1 with TRBJ2-7, with 10 bases lining up with TRBD1. Germline lookup yields CDR1 SQVTM and CDR2 ANQGSEA. The CDR3 spans 12 residues. Unmatched junction bases numbered 2, after V lost 6 bases and J lost 3 bases. The CDR3: CSVDRGGYEQYF. CDR3 DNA sequence: TGCAGCGTGGACAGGGGGGGCTACGAGCAGTACTTC.

The V gene is TRBV5-1, the J gene TRBJ1-2; 7 positions match TRBD1. In germline, CDR1 is SGHRS, CDR2 YFSETQ. V was pared by 3 bases and J by 4 bases, with 6 bases of the junction left unmatched. The CDR3 runs to 14 residues. CDR3 sequence reads: CASSSGTAGYGYTF. The CDR3 nucleotides are TGCGCCAGCAGCTCCGGGACAGCCGGCTATGGCTACACCTTC.

This clonotype was seen more than once but under ten times. This rearrangement joins TRBV7-2 to TRBJ1-2; D is unclear. Germline CDR1 is SGHTA and CDR2 is FQGNSA. The CDR3 consists of 14 residues. V was trimmed by 2 bases and J by 7 bases, leaving 14 bases between them. CDR3 in amino acids: CASSLSASGSGYTF. CDR3 DNA sequence: TGTGCCAGCAGCTTATCGGCTTCCGGGAGTGGCTACACCTTC.

A single count supports this clonotype. A read error may explain this, as a much larger clone is one base away. The rearrangement joins TRBV6-2 or TRBV6-3 to TRBJ2-1; D is uncertain. This CDR3 comprises 12 residues. CDR1 and CDR2 from the germline V gene are MNHEY and SVGEGT. V gave up 4 bases and J gave up 11 bases, with 12 bases separating them. DNA of the CDR3: TGTGCCAGCAGTTTAGCCCTAAGTAAGCAGTTCTTC. This encodes CASSLALSKQFF.

This clonotype came up a few times. The J gene is TRBJ2-1, the V gene TRBV6-9, with 8 bases identical to TRBD2. J lost 10 bases, V lost 3 bases, and 5 bases had no gene match. Per germline, CDR1 MNHGY and CDR2 SVAAGI. There are 13 residues in the CDR3. The CDR3 here is CASSYPKRGEQFF. DNA for the CDR3: TGTGCCAGCAGTTACCCGAAGCGGGGGGAGCAGTTCTTC.

This clonotype was observed at least ten times. The CDR3 region is CASKQGPEDEQYF. The CDR3 coding sequence is TGCGCCAGCAAGCAGGGGCCGGAGGACGAGCAGTACTTC. The chain combines TRBV5-1 with TRBJ2-7; D possibly corresponds to TRBD1 (6 bases). The CDR3 spans 13 residues. Trimming removed 6 bases from V and 5 bases from J, with 15 bases in between. Germline V lookup: CDR1 SGHRS, CDR2 YFSETQ. The full variable domain, completed using reference TRBV5-1 and TRBJ2-7, is KAGVTQTPRYLIKTRGQQVTLSCSPISGHRSVSWYQQTPGQGLQFLFEYFSETQRNKGNFPGRFSGRQFSNSRSEMNVSTLELGDSALYLCASKQGPEDEQYFGPGTRLTVT.

Many counts were recorded for this clonotype. The chain combines TRBV12-3 or TRBV12-4 with TRBJ2-7; TRBD1 matches at 8 bases. Trimming removed 1 base from V and 7 bases from J; junction bases left unmatched: 9. This CDR3 has 15 residues. The CDR3 DNA is TGTGCCAGCAGTTTAGAAACAGGGGGAGTAGGGGAGCAGTACTTC. Its translation: CASSLETGGVGEQYF.

This clonotype was seen only a few times. The CDR3, as DNA: TGCAGTGCTAAACCGTGGGTAGCCGACGCCGGGGAGCTGTTTTTT. It translates to CSAKPWVADAGELFF. The chain has TRBV20-1 and TRBJ2-2; D is unclear. CDR1 is DFQATT and CDR2 is SNEGSKA in the germline V gene (reference sequence). V was cut by 4 bases and J by 6 bases, with 18 bases left in between. This CDR3 has 15 residues.

This clonotype was counted between two and nine times. The V and J genes are TRBV3-1 and TRBJ2-3, with no clear D. Germline CDR1 LGHDT, CDR2 YNNKEL (reference sequence). The ends were cut back, 3 bases at V and 4 bases at J, with 14 bases in the middle. CDR3 length: 15 residues. The DNA of the CDR3 is TGTGCCAGCAGCCACGCCATTCGATGGGCAGATACGCAGTATTTT. It encodes CASSHAIRWADTQYF.

This clonotype was seen repeatedly, ten times or more. The chain joins TRBV12-3 or TRBV12-4 to TRBJ1-2; possibly TRBD1 for D (5 bases). The CDR3 extends over 12 amino acids. The V end was cut by 6 bases, the J end by 9 bases, with 14 bases between. CDR3 residues: CASSLTGGSYTF. The CDR3 region has the DNA TGTGCCAGCAGCCTAACCGGGGGAAGCTACACCTTC.

This clonotype was observed a few times. The rearrangement joins TRBV7-8 to TRBJ2-7, with D perhaps assigned TRBD1 or TRBD2 (5 bases each). The CDR3 contains 16 residues. V lost 3 bases and J 2 bases, leaving 17 bases between the germline ends. In germline, CDR1 is SGHVS, CDR2 FQNEAQ. The CDR3 sequence: CASSFLWGPKTYEQYV. The CDR3 nucleotides are TGTGCCAGCAGCTTCTTATGGGGACCTAAGACCTACGAGCAGTACGTC.

There are many counts of this clonotype. The chain carries TRBV3-1 and TRBJ2-7, with TRBD1 matching 11 bases. The length of the CDR3 is 15 residues. J gave up 0 bases and V 5 bases, and 3 bases lay outside the gene matches. Germline values: CDR1 LGHDT, CDR2 YNNKEL (reference sequence). For the CDR3, the DNA is TGTGCCAGCAGCACCGGGACAGGGGGCTCCTACGAGCAGTACTTC. Its protein is CASSTGTGGSYEQYF.

This sequence joins TRBV29-1 and TRBJ2-3; no definite D call. The CDR3 consists of 18 residues. V was shortened by 3 bases and J by 5 bases, with 27 bases between the two germline ends. Germline assignment: CDR1 SQVTM and CDR2 ANQGSEA. This CDR3 reads CSVDGEAAASAEIDTQYF. DNA of the CDR3: TGCAGCGTTGACGGAGAGGCGGCGGCGTCTGCTGAGATAGATACGCAGTATTTT.

To note about this clonotype: At one of its ends the junction is not consistent with the germline gene, which may arise from a read error. The chain employs TRBV4-3 and TRBJ2-1; D tentatively fits TRBD1 or TRBD2 (6 bases each). The V gene's germline CDR1 is LGHNA and CDR2 YSLEER. CDR3 length: 14 amino acids. The CDR3 reads CASSQDTRGREQFF. In DNA, the CDR3 is TGCGCCAGCAGCCAAGATACCCGGGGGCGTGAGCAATTCTTC.